This TCR beta chain was identified in a study of beta chain features in type 1 diabetes. Across the whole study: Age and gender were similar between patients and healthy donors, as were cell yields. Cells sorted and examined across all samples totaled nearly 110,000,000.

Sequencing targeted expressed TCRB transcripts, as all isolated RNA had been reverse transcribed. TCRdb's copy holds only in-frame clones and misses some; the assay was immunoSEQ multiplex PCR. The table includes roughly 350,000 clones, over 8.5% detected once. In regard to this clone: Its antigen is not identified.

Study-wide results and caveats: People with Type 1 diabetes carried modestly yet significantly shorter TCRB CDR3s in all four CD4+ subsets.

CDR3 size: 15 residues. From germline, CDR1 is SGHVS and CDR2 FNYEAQ. V lost 2 bases and J lost 4; bases outside the gene matches: 6. This TCR came from a man aged 25-40 years with type 1 diabetes. The source material was central memory CD4+ T cells from blood. The chain is built from TRBV7-6 and TRBJ2-5; 8 positions match TRBD1. The CDR3 nucleotides read TGTGCCAGCAGCTTACAGGGGGCTAATCGAGAGACCCAGTACTTC. Protein product: CASSLQGANRETQYF.